The TCR beta chain under discussion was sequenced for a study of tissue T cells after allogeneic stem cell transplantation. This CDR3 spans 13 amino acids. Germline V gives CDR1 KGHTA, CDR2 FQNQQP. Remarks on this clone: Gene names denote mouse genes. Read coverage stops 1 residue before the CDR3 terminus; the germline J gene supplies the remainder.

Sequenced by immunoSEQ multiplex PCR; TCRdb stores in-frame clones only, minus some. This table holds 40,000 to 60,000 clones, around 73% found once. Sequenced sample: sorted cells pooled from one or two spleens. The sequence was obtained from a pool of C57BL/6 mice in good health. The chain joins TRBV23 to TRBJ1-1; no DNA check was done on the table's D call, TRBD1. The DNA read from the CDR3 is TGCTCCAGCAGTCAATCAAAGGGGACAGAAGTCTTC. Amino acid sequence: CSSSQSKGTEVF. The whole CDR3 protein is CSSSQSKGTEVFF.